The T cell receptor beta chain under discussion was sequenced for a study of lymphopenia after photon versus proton radiotherapy. V lost 4 bases to trimming and J lost 4 bases; unmatched junction nucleotides: 10. Germline-derived CDR1 and CDR2 are SGHRS and YFSETQ. The CDR3 runs to 15 residues. Worth noting for this clone: Antigen specificity is unknown.

Libraries were prepared by immunoSEQ multiplex PCR; TCRdb keeps only in-frame clonotypes and omits some of them. The data contain 65,000 or so clones, approximately 90% of them singletons. General study results and limits: In patients who died, overall survival fell as post-nadir TCR diversity dropped more. Proton therapy kept repertoires fairly stable, unlike photons, which gained effector/memory cells.

The sample was peripheral blood, taken from a patient treated with proton-based radiotherapy. The source is an elderly man with esophageal cancer. V usage is TRBV5-1 and J usage is TRBJ1-2; the match to TRBD1 covers 7 bases. The CDR3 nucleotides read TGCGCCAGCAGCCCGACAGGGACCTCTAGCTATGGCTACACCTTC. Amino acids: CASSPTGTSSYGYTF.